This T cell receptor beta chain is drawn from a study of CD8+ T cells in alopecia areata. At the level of the study: Treated individuals took tofacitinib by mouth, 5 to 10 mg twice daily.

Concerning this clone itself: What it recognizes is unknown.

Trimming stripped 0 bases from V and 4 bases from J, with 17 bases between. The CDR3 loop spans 18 amino acids. The germline CDR1 and CDR2 sequences are SGHNT and YYREEE (reference sequence). RNA extraction was followed by reverse transcription into cDNA, which acted as the sequencing template. Some clones are missing from TCRdb's copy, which holds only in-frame ones; the method was immunoSEQ multiplex PCR. The sample carries about 190,000 clones, 64% recorded once. Whole-study findings and limits: The link between baseline CD8+ expansion and response remains uncertain with one nonresponder.

The treatment was: oral pan-JAK inhibitor, 5-10 mg twice daily. From PBMCs, CD4+ and CD8+ T cells were sorted. This receptor was identified in a human donor with alopecia areata. The J gene is TRBJ2-6, the V gene TRBV5-4; D unresolved. Sequencing was performed on CD4+ T cells sorted from blood, taken at week 4, from a patient treated with tofacitinib. The CDR3 is CASSLGHPSSSGANVLTF. The CDR3 DNA reads TGTGCCAGCAGCTTGGGACATCCATCCTCTTCCGGGGCCAACGTCCTGACTTTC.